The 15 T cell receptor beta chains in this list originate from one sample, sequenced in a study of vaccination and CD4 T cells after COVID-19. The antigens these receptors bind are not known. Sequencing of the DNA from cultured CD4+ T cells was carried out with the Oncomine TCR Beta short-read assay. TCRdb re-derived calls from the PCR reads in MiXCR, one entry per CDR3 protein. Among about 15,000 distinct CDR3 sequences listed, approximately 80% were seen once. Documented treatment: roughly ten-day PBMC culture with coronavirus spike peptide pools or control peptides (ViraFEST assay). Material: CD4+ T cells from blood, cultured in vitro, obtained after SARS-CoV-2 vaccination. The receptors come from a human donor who received a COVID-19 vaccine.

This rearrangement joins TRBV11-3 to TRBJ1-1, with D unclear. Germline CDR1 is SGHNT and CDR2 is YENEEA. Deletions cut 1 base from V and 1 base from J, with 4 bases between. The length of the CDR3 is 13 residues. CDR3 sequence reads: CASSLGGNTEAFF. The CDR3 DNA follows: TGTGCCAGCAGCTTAGGCGGGAACACTGAAGCTTTCTTT.

The gene calls are TRBV5-1 and TRBJ2-5; TRBD1 matches at 8 bases. CDR1 is SGHRS and CDR2 is YFSETQ in the germline V gene. The CDR3 extends over 14 amino acids. Trimming removed 6 bases from V and 2 bases from J; junction bases left unmatched: 6. The CDR3 DNA reads TGCGCCAGCACTACAGGACAGGGACAAGAGACCCAGTACTTC. Amino acid sequence: CASTTGQGQETQYF.

The rearrangement uses TRBV7-2 and TRBJ2-2, with D unresolved. Germline-derived CDR1 and CDR2 are SGHTA and FQGNSA. Trimming left V 1 base short and J 2 bases short, with 8 bases between. The length of the CDR3 is 15 residues. CDR3 bases: TGTGCCAGCAGCTTAGTAGCCTCCAACACCGGGGAGCTGTTTTTT. Residues: CASSLVASNTGELFF.

Only a few counts were recorded for this clonotype. The genes are TRBV7-8 and TRBJ1-5; maybe TRBD1 (6 bases). The CDR3 length is 16 residues. The germline V and J ends were trimmed by 1 base and 9 bases, with 19 bases remaining between them. CDR1 is SGHVS and CDR2 is FQNEAQ in the germline V gene. CDR3 region: CASSLEGRGRVGPQHF. In nucleotides, the CDR3 is TGTGCCAGCAGCTTAGAGGGCAGGGGAAGGGTTGGGCCCCAGCATTTT. Looking up the rest from reference TRBV7-8 and TRBJ1-5 gives the full variable domain: GAGVSQSPRYKVAKRGQDVALRCDPISGHVSLFWYQQALGQGPEFLTYFQNEAQLDKSGLPSDRFFAERPEGSVSTLKIQRTQQEDSAVYLCASSLEGRGRVGPQHFGDGTRLSIL.

CDR3 loop: CATSDVLTGEAFF. The DNA for the CDR3 is TGTGCCACCAGTGATGTTTTAACAGGGGAAGCTTTCTTT. The V gene is TRBV24-1, the J gene TRBJ1-1; D perhaps matches TRBD1 (6 bases). The length of the CDR3 is 13 residues. Trimming shortened V by 3 bases and J by 8 bases, and 12 bases separated the two germline ends. Germline CDR1 and CDR2: KGHDR and SFDVKD.

About this clonotype: The CDR3 ends on some other residue instead of the conserved phenylalanine or tryptophan, so this is likely a read error. The gene calls are TRBV7-9 and TRBJ1-4; 7 bases align to TRBD1. The CDR3 loop spans 19 amino acids. With 1 base clipped from V and 0 bases from J, the junction kept 11 bases outside the gene matches. The germline V gene encodes CDR1 SEHNR and CDR2 FQNEAQ (reference sequence). CDR3 nucleotide sequence: TGTGCCAGCAGCTTAGGACAGGGCTCCTTCCCTGCAACTAATGAAAAACTGTTTTCT. Amino acids: CASSLGQGSFPATNEKLFS.

This chain joins TRBV20-1 and TRBJ1-4; unclear D gene. Deletions cut 3 bases from V and 3 bases from J, with 11 bases between. CDR1 is DFQATT and CDR2 is SNEGSKA in the germline V gene (reference sequence). This CDR3 has 14 residues. Here the CDR3 reads CSASRTESNEKLFF. CDR3 nucleotides: TGCAGTGCTAGTCGGACTGAATCTAATGAAAAACTGTTTTTT.

This chain joins TRBV5-4 and TRBJ2-5; D tentatively fits TRBD1 or TRBD2 (5 bases each). CDR3 size: 18 residues. The V and J ends lost 4 bases and 2 bases respectively, with 24 bases between them. Germline CDR1 reads SGHNT; CDR2 reads YYREEE (reference sequence). As DNA, the CDR3 is TGTGCCAGCAGCCCGGGGTTATCGCAGGGACGAAGGCAAGAGACCCAGTACTTC. This sequence encodes CASSPGLSQGRRQETQYF.

The chain has TRBV10-3 and TRBJ1-1, with TRBD1 as a possible D gene (5 bases). V lost 2 bases and J lost 3, with 7 bases in between. Germline V lookup: CDR1 ENHRY, CDR2 SYGVKD. CDR3 length equals 13 residues. The CDR3 coding sequence is TGTGCCATCAGTGAGGGGGCTGACACTGAAGCTTTCTTT. It yields the protein CAISEGADTEAFF.

This clonotype appeared once. The chain joins TRBV19 to TRBJ1-1; 8 bases are a match to TRBD1. The trim removed 3 bases at V and 7 bases at J, leaving 7 bases unmatched. CDR3 length: 14 amino acids. Germline assignment: CDR1 LNHDA and CDR2 SQIVND (reference sequence). The CDR3 here is CASSIDRGALEAFF. The CDR3 DNA is TGTGCCAGTAGTATCGACAGGGGCGCACTTGAAGCTTTCTTT.

The chain links TRBV19 to TRBJ1-2; 12 nucleotides agree with TRBD1. CDR1 and CDR2 from the germline V gene are LNHDA and SQIVND (reference sequence). The CDR3 length is 17 residues. V gave up 6 bases and J gave up 1 base; unmatched junction bases: 9. The CDR3 sequence: CASRTSGTGGVNYGYTF. The CDR3 DNA is TGTGCCAGTAGGACATCCGGGACAGGGGGCGTTAACTATGGCTACACCTTC.

The CDR3 region is CASSLYGVNSGNTIYF. In nucleotides, the CDR3 is TGTGCCAGCAGCCTATATGGAGTTAACTCTGGAAACACCATATATTTT. This chain joins TRBV7-3 and TRBJ1-3; D gene unclear. This CDR3 is built from 16 residues. Germline CDR1 and CDR2: SGHTA and FQGTGA. V was trimmed by 5 bases and J by 0 bases, leaving 14 bases between them.

The chain's CDR3 is CSADRGLAGETSTDTQYF. Here the CDR3 DNA reads TGCAGTGCTGACAGGGGACTAGCGGGGGAGACAAGCACAGATACGCAGTATTTT. The V and J genes are TRBV20-1 and TRBJ2-3; 14 nucleotides line up with TRBD2. The germline CDR1 and CDR2 sequences are DFQATT and SNEGSKA (reference sequence). V shed 5 bases, J shed 0 bases, and the junction held 10 bases outside the gene matches. This CDR3 contains 18 residues.

The genes are TRBV9 and TRBJ2-1; D gene ambiguous. Germline V gives CDR1 SGDLS, CDR2 YYNGEE. V lost 0 bases to trimming and J lost 3 bases, with 10 bases between them. CDR3 length equals 15 residues. As DNA, the CDR3 is TGTGCCAGCAGCGTAGCCTCTACTAACTACAATGAGCAGTTCTTC. Its translation is CASSVASTNYNEQFF.

The chain employs TRBV19 and TRBJ1-5; perhaps TRBD1 as D (5 bases). CDR3 length: 15 amino acids. V lost 7 bases, J lost 2 bases, and 15 bases lay in between. Germline V gene sequence: CDR1 LNHDA, CDR2 SQIVND (reference sequence). The CDR3 reads CASTPWAGGNQPQHF. CDR3 nucleotides: TGTGCCAGTACCCCATGGGCGGGGGGCAATCAGCCCCAGCATTTT.